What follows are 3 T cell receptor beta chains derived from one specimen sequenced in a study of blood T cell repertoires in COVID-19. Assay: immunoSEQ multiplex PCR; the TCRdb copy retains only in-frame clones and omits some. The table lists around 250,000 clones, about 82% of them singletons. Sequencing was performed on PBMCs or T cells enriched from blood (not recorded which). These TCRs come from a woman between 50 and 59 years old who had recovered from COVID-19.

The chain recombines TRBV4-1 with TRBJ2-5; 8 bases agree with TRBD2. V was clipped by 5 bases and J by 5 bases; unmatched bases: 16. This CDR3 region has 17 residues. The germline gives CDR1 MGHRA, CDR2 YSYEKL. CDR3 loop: CASSSRGRRGAWETQYF. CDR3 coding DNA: TGCGCCAGCAGCTCCCGGGGTCGGCGGGGGGCGTGGGAGACCCAGTACTTC.

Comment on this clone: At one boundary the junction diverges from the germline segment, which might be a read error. This CDR3 is CASSLERGARETQYF. In DNA, the CDR3 is TGTGCTAGCAGCTTGGAGCGGGGGGCCCGGGAGACCCAGTACTTC. This sequence joins TRBV7-7 and TRBJ2-5, with 9 positions matching TRBD2. The CDR3 totals 15 residues. The germline V gene has CDR1 SSHAT and CDR2 FNYEAQ (reference sequence).

This CDR3 is CASSLKGAKEQYF. CDR3 in DNA: TGTGCCAGCAGCTTGAAGGGGGCGAAGGAGCAGTACTTC. The V gene is TRBV5-4, the J gene TRBJ2-7; 7 nucleotides agree with TRBD1. Germline CDR1 is SGHNT and CDR2 is YYREEE (reference sequence). V lost 1 base, J lost 7 bases, and 5 bases stayed unmatched. The CDR3 sequence is 13 residues long.